This T cell receptor beta chain was recorded in a study of CD4 T cells in relation to SARS-CoV-2 and coronaviruses. Study context: The HLA restriction of the shared crossreactive spike epitopes was mapped. The study's findings and limits: In roughly 61% of donors, memory CD4+ clonotypes crossrecognized SARS-CoV-2 and at least one common cold coronavirus spike.

Profiled with immunoSEQ multiplex PCR; TCRdb holds only in-frame clones, not every one. Counted here are roughly 21,000 clones, roughly 76% occurring once; the ten biggest clones make up more than 14%. The unexposed donors gave CD4+ T cells in about 2010-2018, prior to COVID-19. After about ten days of culture, CD4+ T cells were isolated. Worth noting for this clone: Its antigen is not known.

V gave up 10 bases and J gave up 6 bases; unmatched junction bases: 10. CDR1 is SGHTA and CDR2 is FQGNSA in the germline V gene. The CDR3 extends over 14 amino acids. The chain uses TRBV7-2 and TRBJ2-3; TRBD1 aligns across 10 bases. The TCR sequence derives from a human donor in good health. Sequenced input: CD4+ T cells from PBMCs, cultured in vitro. The CDR3 loop reads CATSRDRGQDTQYF. The CDR3 bases are TGTGCCACCTCTCGGGACAGGGGACAGGATACGCAGTATTTT.